The clone carrying this T cell receptor (beta chain) was seen only a few times. Its antigen is as yet unknown. This sample is part of a study of CD8 T cells in ankylosing spondylitis. Study observations and caveats: The authors reported significant enrichment of disease-linked clones in matched ankylosing spondylitis synovial fluid.

V lost 3 bases, J lost 9 bases, and 6 bases lay in between. The CDR3 is made up of 11 amino acids. MiXCR was run by TCRdb on the 5' RACE reads, yielding one entry per CDR3 protein. The data contain approximately 250,000 distinct CDR3 sequences, 32% of them singletons. The sequence was obtained from a male donor with ankylosing spondylitis or in good health (not recorded which). This rearrangement joins TRBV12-3 or TRBV12-4 to TRBJ1-5; D remains ambiguous. Sequencing was done on a sample of blood, either unsorted or a sorted T cell fraction (not recorded which). The CDR3 sequence is CASSFSGPQHF. The DNA of the CDR3 is TGTGCCAGCAGTTTTTCGGGGCCCCAGCATTTT.